The 28 T cell receptor beta chains presented below share a single source sample, sequenced in a study of tumor-infiltrating lymphocytes in localized non-small cell lung cancer. Measured with immunoSEQ multiplex PCR; TCRdb has only the in-frame clones, and not every one. The sample comprises around 13,000 clones, 68% of which are singletons, and roughly a tenth rests with the top ten. Sequences were obtained from uninvolved lung tissue not adjacent to the tumor. The receptors come from a human donor with non-small cell lung cancer.

CDR3 DNA sequence: TGTGCCAGCAGCTTGACCGGGACTCCGAGGGAGACCCAGTACTTC. Protein product: CASSLTGTPRETQYF. This chain uses TRBV5-6 with TRBJ2-5, with D possibly TRBD2 on 6 matching bases. Trimming removed 1 base at V and 5 bases at J, with 15 bases between. Germline-derived CDR1 and CDR2 are SGHDT and YYEEEE. This CDR3 is built from 15 residues.

V usage is TRBV7-6 and J usage is TRBJ2-5; TRBD1 is a possible D gene (5 bases). Germline CDR1 is SGHVS and CDR2 is FNYEAQ. The CDR3 has 15 residues. Trimming cost V 5 bases and J 5 bases, with 18 bases left between them. In DNA, the CDR3 is TGTGCCAGCAGCCCGAGACAGAGGAGAATGGAGACCCAGTACTTC. Its translation is CASSPRQRRMETQYF.

This rearrangement joins TRBV10-3 to TRBJ1-1; possible D gene TRBD1, 6 bases. The CDR3 runs 15 residues. V dropped 6 bases and J dropped 2 bases, with 16 bases sitting between them. Germline V gene lookup returns CDR1 ENHRY and CDR2 SYGVKD. CDR3 loop: CAISPGTQHNTEAFF. CDR3 coding DNA: TGTGCCATCAGCCCCGGGACACAACATAACACTGAAGCTTTCTTT.

In DNA form, the CDR3 reads TGCGCCAGCAGCTTGGCCAGGCTAGCGGGGGAGGCCGAGTACCAAGAGACCCAGTACTTC. Protein product: CASSLARLAGEAEYQETQYF. This sequence joins TRBV5-1 and TRBJ2-5; 10 bases agree with TRBD2. This CDR3 is 20 amino acids long. Unmatched junction bases numbered 14, after V lost 0 bases and J lost 0 bases. The germline V gene encodes CDR1 SGHRS and CDR2 YFSETQ.

The rearrangement joins TRBV6-5 to TRBJ2-1; 8 nucleotides match TRBD1. CDR1 is MNHEY, CDR2 SVGAGI, per germline. The CDR3 is 15 residues long. V gave up 6 bases and J gave up 4 bases; unmatched junction bases: 8. The CDR3 loop is CASRLGQGGYNEQFF. CDR3 bases: TGTGCCAGCAGACTAGGACAGGGTGGTTACAATGAGCAGTTCTTC.

J is TRBJ2-5 and V is TRBV29-1; D is ambiguous. CDR1 SQVTM and CDR2 ANQGSEA come from the germline V gene. This CDR3 contains 10 residues. The V end lost 4 bases, the J end lost 5 bases, and 5 bases lay between the germline ends. CDR3: CSVAVETQYF. DNA of the CDR3: TGCAGCGTTGCTGTGGAGACCCAGTACTTC.

V gene TRBV5-6 combines with J gene TRBJ2-5, with TRBD2 matching 10 bases. This CDR3 contains 16 residues. Per germline, CDR1 SGHDT and CDR2 YYEEEE. V was pared by 0 bases and J by 5 bases, with 7 bases of the junction left unmatched. The DNA for the CDR3 is TGTGCCAGCAGCTTGGATAAGCGGGGGGGCAAGGAGACCCAGTACTTC. It yields the protein CASSLDKRGGKETQYF.

CDR3 bases: TGTGCCAGCAAAAAAGGCGGGAGGGCAGCTAACTATGGCTACACCTTC. This translates into CASKKGGRAANYGYTF. The chain carries TRBV27 and TRBJ1-2; D is unresolved. Germline-derived CDR1 and CDR2 are MNHEY and SMNVEV (reference sequence). There are 16 residues in the CDR3. Deletions cut 7 bases from V and 0 bases from J, with 18 bases between.

By sample share, this clone is medium-sized (0.01 to 0.1%). The V and J genes are TRBV11-2 and TRBJ1-2; 8 bases are a match to TRBD1. Trimming at V came to 1 base and at J to 3 bases, leaving 4 bases not matched to a gene. The CDR3 runs 15 residues. Germline V CDR1 and CDR2: SGHAT, FQNNGV. DNA of the CDR3: TGTGCCAGCAGCTTAGGACAGGGGAATCACTATGGCTACACCTTC. It yields the protein CASSLGQGNHYGYTF.

V usage is TRBV6-6 and J usage is TRBJ1-1, with 7 nucleotides matching TRBD1. This CDR3 is built from 14 residues. Germline V gene lookup returns CDR1 MNHNY and CDR2 SVGAGI (reference sequence). Trimming removed 6 bases from V and 0 bases from J; junction bases left unmatched: 4. The CDR3 spells CASSQGEVNTEAFF. The CDR3 region has the DNA TGTGCCAGCAGCCAGGGGGAGGTGAACACTGAAGCTTTCTTT.

This clone rates as medium-sized. The chain has TRBV7-3 and TRBJ1-2; D is undetermined. From germline, CDR1 is SGHTA and CDR2 FQGTGA. The CDR3 covers 13 residues. The V end lost 2 bases, the J end lost 0 bases, and 4 bases lay between the germline ends. CDR3 sequence (DNA): TGTGCCAGCAGCTTATCACCTAACTATGGCTACACCTTC. Protein product: CASSLSPNYGYTF. The full variable domain, with the rest looked up from reference TRBV7-3 and TRBJ1-2, is GAGVSQTPSNKVTEKGKYVELRCDPISGHTALYWYRQSLGQGPEFLIYFQGTGAADDSGLPNDRFFAVRPEGSVSTLKIQRTERGDSAVYLCASSLSPNYGYTFGSGTRLTVV.

The V and J genes are TRBV7-2 and TRBJ2-1; D not certain. V was shortened by 1 base and J by 6 bases, with 7 bases between the two germline ends. This CDR3 is 13 amino acids long. Germline CDR1 and CDR2: SGHTA and FQGNSA. The CDR3 is CASSLETVNEQFF. CDR3 coding DNA: TGTGCCAGCAGCTTAGAAACCGTCAATGAGCAGTTCTTC.

The gene calls are TRBV4-1 and TRBJ1-2; 7 bases are shared with TRBD1. V dropped 4 bases and J dropped 3; count of bases not matched to a gene: 8. From germline, CDR1 is MGHRA and CDR2 YSYEKL. The CDR3 spans 15 residues. The CDR3 bases are TGCGCCAGCAGCCGTTCGCCAGGGGGGGACTATGGCTACACCTTC. As protein: CASSRSPGGDYGYTF.

This chain links TRBV4-2 with TRBJ2-7; D could derive from TRBD1 or TRBD2 (5 bases each). Per the germline V gene, CDR1 is LGHNA and CDR2 is YNFKEQ. The V and J ends lost 3 bases and 2 bases respectively, with 14 bases between them. The CDR3 runs 15 residues. The CDR3 DNA reads TGTGCCAGCAGCCAGGATTCCGGGGCCACCTACGAGCAGTACTTC. This codes for CASSQDSGATYEQYF.

This clone has just one count. The chain carries TRBV5-1 and TRBJ2-5; either TRBD1 or TRBD2 may fit D (5 bases each). Trimming removed 4 bases at V and 5 bases at J, with 18 bases between. The CDR3 is made up of 15 amino acids. Per germline, CDR1 SGHRS and CDR2 YFSETQ. The CDR3 spells CASSPLGTAGETQYF. The DNA of the CDR3 is TGCGCCAGCAGCCCCTTGGGGACGGCTGGGGAGACCCAGTACTTC.

The chain recombines TRBV7-9 with TRBJ1-2, with D maybe TRBD1 (6 bases). The V end was cut by 3 bases, the J end by 0 bases, with 14 bases between. CDR3 length: 16 amino acids. Germline CDR1 SEHNR, CDR2 FQNEAQ (reference sequence). In nucleotides, the CDR3 is TGTGCCAGCAGCTTCGAATACAGGGACACTAACTATGGCTACACCTTC. It translates to CASSFEYRDTNYGYTF. The whole variable domain, filled in from reference TRBV7-9 and TRBJ1-2, reads DTGVSQNPRHKITKRGQNVTFRCDPISEHNRLYWYRQTLGQGPEFLTYFQNEAQLEKSRLLSDRFSAERPKGSFSTLEIQRTEQGDSAMYLCASSFEYRDTNYGYTFGSGTRLTVV.

The chain carries TRBV29-1 and TRBJ1-2; D perhaps matches TRBD1 (6 bases). V was pared by 5 bases and J by 0 bases, with 10 bases between. Germline CDR1 reads SQVTM; CDR2 reads ANQGSEA. The length of the CDR3 is 13 residues. The CDR3 protein is CSVRGQTNYGYTF. In DNA form, the CDR3 reads TGCAGCGTTCGAGGACAGACTAACTATGGCTACACCTTC.

The chain uses TRBV4-3 and TRBJ2-3; either TRBD1 or TRBD2 may supply D (5 bases each). The CDR3 totals 16 residues. V shed 2 bases and J shed 0 bases, with 12 bases lying between them. The germline CDR1 and CDR2 sequences are LGHNA and YSLEER. CDR3 nucleotide sequence: TGCGCCAGCAGCCAAAAACCGGGACCAAGCACAGATACGCAGTATTTT. It yields the protein CASSQKPGPSTDTQYF.

There are a few counts of this clone. This chain joins TRBV6-5 and TRBJ2-7; TRBD1 matches 7 bases. J lost 0 bases, V lost 10 bases, and 6 bases had no gene match. The CDR3 has 13 residues. CDR1 and CDR2 (germline): MNHEY, SVGAGI. As DNA, the CDR3 is TGTGCCACCCGGGGACAGCACTCCTACGAGCAGTACGTC. Translation gives CATRGQHSYEQYV.

The chain uses TRBV11-2 and TRBJ2-2; 9 positions match TRBD1. The CDR3 is 15 residues long. V lost 3 bases, J lost 6 bases, and 5 bases stayed unmatched. Germline values: CDR1 SGHAT, CDR2 FQNNGV. CDR3 bases: TGTGCCAGCAGCTTCGCGACAGGGGGAGCCGGGGAGCTGTTTTTT. It yields the protein CASSFATGGAGELFF.

The V call is TRBV29-1, the J call TRBJ2-2; D gene uncertain. Trimming stripped 7 bases from V and 5 bases from J, with 8 bases between. The CDR3 covers 11 residues. The germline gives CDR1 SQVTM, CDR2 ANQGSEA. CDR3 bases: TGCAGCGCATTAGGGACCGGGGAGCTGTTTTTT. This translates into CSALGTGELFF.

There are a few counts of this clone. The chain carries TRBV18 and TRBJ1-6, with no clear D. The V gene lost 3 bases and the J gene lost 0 bases, with 18 bases spanning the gap. Germline CDR1 reads KGHSH; CDR2 reads LQKENI. This CDR3 spans 19 amino acids. Here the CDR3 DNA reads TGTGCCAGCTCACCTTTCTCATTGCGCGGGAGCTCCTATAATTCACCCCTCCACTTT. It translates to CASSPFSLRGSSYNSPLHF. The full variable domain, rest sourced from reference TRBV18 and TRBJ1-6, is NAGVMQNPRHLVRRRGQEARLRCSPMKGHSHVYWYRQLPEEGLKFMVYLQKENIIDESGMPKERFSAEFPKEGPSILRIQQVVRGDSAAYFCASSPFSLRGSSYNSPLHFGNGTRLTVT.

The chain recombines TRBV6-5 with TRBJ1-2; the match to TRBD1 covers 7 bases. This CDR3 comprises 14 residues. Germline lookup yields CDR1 MNHEY and CDR2 SVGAGI. Germline trimming cut 7 bases from V and 3 bases from J; bases unmatched to any gene: 8. CDR3 amino acids: CASTRTGAYYGYTF. The CDR3 coding sequence is TGTGCCAGCACTAGGACAGGAGCTTACTATGGCTACACCTTC.

This chain uses TRBV5-4 with TRBJ1-1; perhaps TRBD1 as D (5 bases). CDR1 and CDR2 from the germline V gene are SGHNT and YYREEE (reference sequence). Trimming removed 4 bases from V and 7 bases from J, with 17 bases in between. The CDR3 has 14 amino acids. This chain's CDR3 is CASSPGTGYGEAFF. Written as DNA, the CDR3 is TGTGCCAGCAGCCCCGGGACGGGGTACGGTGAAGCTTTCTTT.

In its sample, this clone ranks as medium-sized. V gene TRBV11-3 combines with J gene TRBJ2-7, with no clear D. The CDR3 runs 16 residues. Per germline, CDR1 SGHNT and CDR2 YENEEA. Deletions cut 5 bases from V and 1 base from J, with 18 bases between. This CDR3 is CASSTVTLHLSYEQYV. The DNA for the CDR3 is TGTGCCAGCAGCACAGTAACACTTCACCTATCCTACGAGCAGTACGTC.

The chain couples TRBV9 to TRBJ2-1; TRBD2 agrees at 7 bases. This CDR3 spans 17 amino acids. The V gene's germline CDR1 is SGDLS and CDR2 YYNGEE. The V and J ends lost 3 bases and 4 bases, in that order; junction bases with no gene match: 13. The CDR3 protein is CASSDSVGEGSYNEQFF. For the CDR3, the DNA is TGTGCCAGCAGCGACTCTGTCGGGGAGGGGTCGTACAATGAGCAGTTCTTC.

The V gene is TRBV7-2, the J gene TRBJ1-5; D is unclear. Germline V gene data show CDR1 as SGHTA and CDR2 as FQGNSA. The CDR3 has 12 amino acids. Between the trimmed V and J ends, which lost 5 bases and 6 bases, there was a span of 8 bases. The CDR3 nucleotides read TGTGCCAGCAGCCCCTATAGTCAGCCCCAGCATTTT. Residues: CASSPYSQPQHF.

The chain joins TRBV28 to TRBJ2-2; tentatively, D is TRBD2 (5 bases). Trimming took off 2 bases at V and 7 bases at J, with 17 bases between the two ends. This CDR3 spans 16 amino acids. Germline V gene sequence: CDR1 MDHEN, CDR2 SYDVKM. CDR3 in amino acids: CASSLPGARGGGELFF. CDR3 nucleotide sequence: TGTGCCAGCAGTTTACCCGGCGCACGCGGAGGCGGGGAGCTGTTTTTT.